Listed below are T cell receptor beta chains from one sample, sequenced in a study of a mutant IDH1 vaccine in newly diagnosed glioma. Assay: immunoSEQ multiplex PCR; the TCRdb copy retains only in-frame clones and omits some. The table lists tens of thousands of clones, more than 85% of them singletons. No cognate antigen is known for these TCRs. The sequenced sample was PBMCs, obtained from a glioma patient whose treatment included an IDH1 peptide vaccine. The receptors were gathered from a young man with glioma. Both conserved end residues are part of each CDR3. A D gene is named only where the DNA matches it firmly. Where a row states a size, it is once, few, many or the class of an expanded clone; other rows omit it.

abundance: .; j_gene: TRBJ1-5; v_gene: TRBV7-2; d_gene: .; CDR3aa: CASSLTFGAYSNQPQHF; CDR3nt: TGTGCCAGCAGCTTAACGTTCGGGGCATATAGCAATCAGCCCCAGCATTTT
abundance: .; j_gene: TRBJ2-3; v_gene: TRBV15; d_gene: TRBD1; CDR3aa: CATSRRQGGTDTQYF; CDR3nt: TGTGCCACCAGCAGGCGACAGGGGGGTACAGATACGCAGTATTTT
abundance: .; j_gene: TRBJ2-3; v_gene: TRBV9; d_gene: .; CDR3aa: CASSVGAGDTQYF; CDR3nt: TGTGCCAGCAGCGTAGGGGCCGGGGATACGCAGTATTTT
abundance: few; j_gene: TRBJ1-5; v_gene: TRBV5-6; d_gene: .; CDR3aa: CASSLPGQPQHF; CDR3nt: TGTGCCAGCAGCTTGCCTGGTCAGCCCCAGCATTTT
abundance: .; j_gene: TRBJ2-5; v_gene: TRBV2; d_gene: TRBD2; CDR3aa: CASGSGRAETQYF; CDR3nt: TGTGCCAGTGGTAGCGGGAGAGCAGAGACCCAGTACTTC
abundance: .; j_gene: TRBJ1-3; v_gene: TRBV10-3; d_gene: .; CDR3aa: CAISGGNTIYF; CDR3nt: TGTGCCATCAGTGGTGGAAACACCATATATTTT
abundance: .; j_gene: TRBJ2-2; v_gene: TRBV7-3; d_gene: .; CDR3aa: CASSPTANTGELFF; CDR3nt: TGTGCCAGCAGCCCGACAGCCAACACCGGGGAGCTGTTTTTT
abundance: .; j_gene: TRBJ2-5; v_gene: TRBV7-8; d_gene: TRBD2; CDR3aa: CASSLTTSGRGETQYF; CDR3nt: TGTGCCAGCAGCTTAACGACTAGCGGGAGGGGAGAGACCCAGTACTTC
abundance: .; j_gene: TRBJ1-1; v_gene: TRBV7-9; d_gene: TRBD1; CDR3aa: CASSQGGGGTEAFF; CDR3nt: TGTGCCAGCAGCCAAGGGGGCGGGGGGACTGAAGCTTTCTTT
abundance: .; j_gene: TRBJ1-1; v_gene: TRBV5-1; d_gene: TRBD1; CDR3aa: CASSFTGGTEAFF; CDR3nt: TGCGCCAGCAGCTTTACAGGGGGGACTGAAGCTTTCTTT
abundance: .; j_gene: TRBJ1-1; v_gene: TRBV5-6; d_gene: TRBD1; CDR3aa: CASSPDRGWPEAFF; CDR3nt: TGTGCCAGCAGCCCTGACAGGGGGTGGCCTGAAGCTTTCTTT
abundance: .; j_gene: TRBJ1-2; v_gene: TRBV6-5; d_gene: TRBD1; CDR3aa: CASNHPDRGGGYTF; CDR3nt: TGTGCCAGCAACCACCCGGACAGGGGAGGGGGCTACACCTTC
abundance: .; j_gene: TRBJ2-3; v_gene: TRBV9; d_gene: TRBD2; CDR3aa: CASSALAGWTDTQYF; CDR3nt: TGTGCCAGCAGCGCCCTAGCGGGGTGGACAGATACGCAGTATTTT
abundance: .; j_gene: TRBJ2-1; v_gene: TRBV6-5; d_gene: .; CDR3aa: CASGRGGSYNEQFF; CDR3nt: TGTGCCAGCGGCAGGGGGGGTTCTTACAATGAGCAGTTCTTC
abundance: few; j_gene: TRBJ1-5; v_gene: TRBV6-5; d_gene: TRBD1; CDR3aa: CASSANRGQPQHF; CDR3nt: TGTGCCAGCAGCGCTAACAGGGGGCAGCCCCAGCATTTT
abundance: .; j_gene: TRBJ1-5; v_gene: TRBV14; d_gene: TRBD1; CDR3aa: CASSQDGTGNQPQHF; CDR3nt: TGTGCCAGCAGCCAAGACGGGACAGGCAATCAGCCCCAGCATTTT
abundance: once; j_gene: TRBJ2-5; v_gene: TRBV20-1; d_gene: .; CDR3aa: CSAEPVAQYF; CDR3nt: TGCAGTGCCGAGCCCGTTGCCCAGTACTTC
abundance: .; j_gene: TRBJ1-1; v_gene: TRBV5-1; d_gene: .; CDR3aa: CASSFGTLGDTEAFF; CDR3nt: TGCGCCAGCAGCTTCGGGACACTGGGCGACACTGAAGCTTTCTTT
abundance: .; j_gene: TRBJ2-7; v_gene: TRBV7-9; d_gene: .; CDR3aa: CASSNPDRQSSYEQYF; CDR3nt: TGTGCCAGCAGCAATCCTGACAGGCAGAGCTCCTACGAGCAGTACTTC
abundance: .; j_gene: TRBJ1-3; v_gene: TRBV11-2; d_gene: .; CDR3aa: CASSFDETGNTIYF; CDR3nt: TGTGCCAGCAGCTTCGACGAGACTGGAAACACCATATATTTT
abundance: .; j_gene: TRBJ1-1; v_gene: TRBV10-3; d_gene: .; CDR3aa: CAITPQGRPFTEAFF; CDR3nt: TGTGCCATCACTCCTCAGGGGCGGCCGTTCACTGAAGCTTTCTTT
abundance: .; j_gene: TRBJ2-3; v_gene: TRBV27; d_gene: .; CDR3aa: CASGPSGGSQYF; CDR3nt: TGTGCCAGCGGGCCGTCAGGGGGGTCGCAGTATTTT
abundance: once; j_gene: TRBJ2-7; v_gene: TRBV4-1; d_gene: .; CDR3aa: CASSQDMQGYEQYF; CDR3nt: TGCGCCAGCAGCCAAGACATGCAGGGCTACGAGCAGTACTTC
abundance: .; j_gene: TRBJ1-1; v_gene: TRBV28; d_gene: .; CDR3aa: CASSPQVVGTEAFF; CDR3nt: TGTGCCAGCAGCCCCCAGGTGGTGGGCACTGAAGCTTTCTTT
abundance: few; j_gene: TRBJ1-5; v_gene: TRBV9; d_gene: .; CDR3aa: CASSVGIGNQPQHF; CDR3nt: TGTGCCAGCAGCGTAGGTATAGGGAATCAGCCCCAGCATTTT
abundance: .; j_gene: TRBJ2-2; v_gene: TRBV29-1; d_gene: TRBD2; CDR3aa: CSVAATSGSGTGELFF; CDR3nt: TGCAGCGTCGCTGCGACTAGCGGGAGTGGTACCGGGGAGCTGTTTTTT
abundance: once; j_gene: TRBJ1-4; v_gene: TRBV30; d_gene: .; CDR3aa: CACNLGSGEKLFF; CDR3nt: TGTGCCTGTAATTTAGGATCGGGCGAAAAACTGTTTTTT
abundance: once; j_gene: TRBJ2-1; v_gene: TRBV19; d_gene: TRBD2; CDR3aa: CASSITPSGSYNEQFF; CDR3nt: TGTGCCAGTAGTATAACCCCTAGCGGGAGTTACAATGAGCAGTTCTTC
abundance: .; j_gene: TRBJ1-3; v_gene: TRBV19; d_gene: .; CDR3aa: CASTGWTDGNTIYF; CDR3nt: TGTGCCAGTACTGGATGGACAGACGGAAACACCATATATTTT
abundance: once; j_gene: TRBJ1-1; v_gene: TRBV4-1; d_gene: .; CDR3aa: CASSQKADTEAFF; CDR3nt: TGCGCCAGCAGCCAAAAAGCGGACACTGAAGCTTTCTTT
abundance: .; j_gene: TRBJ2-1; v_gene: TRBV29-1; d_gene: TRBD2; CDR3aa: CSVSPRLAELNEQFF; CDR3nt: TGCAGCGTCTCGCCGCGACTAGCGGAACTCAATGAGCAGTTCTTC
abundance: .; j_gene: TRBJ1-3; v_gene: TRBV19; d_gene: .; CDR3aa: CASMRRGRSSGNTIYF; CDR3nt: TGTGCCAGTATGAGGAGGGGCCGGTCTTCTGGAAACACCATATATTTT
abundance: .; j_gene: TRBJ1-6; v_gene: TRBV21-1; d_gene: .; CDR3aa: CASSKDGYNSPLHF; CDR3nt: TGTGCCAGCAGCAAAGACGGATATAATTCACCCCTCCACTTT
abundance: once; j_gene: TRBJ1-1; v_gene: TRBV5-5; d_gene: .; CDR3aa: CASSLAGWGEEAFF; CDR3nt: TGTGCCAGCAGCTTGGCCGGGTGGGGAGAGGAAGCTTTCTTT
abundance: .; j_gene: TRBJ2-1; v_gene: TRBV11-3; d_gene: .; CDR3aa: CASSRRPTSFEEQFF; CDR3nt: TGTGCCAGCAGCCGAAGGCCAACTAGCTTTGAGGAGCAGTTCTTC
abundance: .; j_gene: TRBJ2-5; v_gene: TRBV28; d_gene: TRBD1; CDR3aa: CASSLPLRGPQYF; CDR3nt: TGTGCCAGCAGTTTACCCTTGAGGGGGCCCCAGTACTTC
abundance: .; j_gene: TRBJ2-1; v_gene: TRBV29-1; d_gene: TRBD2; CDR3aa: CSGGTSSNEQFF; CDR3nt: TGCAGCGGGGGGACTAGCAGTAATGAGCAGTTCTTC
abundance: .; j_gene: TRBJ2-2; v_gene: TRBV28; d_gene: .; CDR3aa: CASSPPIRNTGELFF; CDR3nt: TGTGCCAGCAGTCCCCCAATACGGAACACCGGGGAGCTGTTTTTT
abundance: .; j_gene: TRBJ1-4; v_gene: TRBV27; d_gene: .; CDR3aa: CASSLVRDEKLFF; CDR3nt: TGTGCCAGCAGTTTAGTTAGGGATGAAAAACTGTTTTTT
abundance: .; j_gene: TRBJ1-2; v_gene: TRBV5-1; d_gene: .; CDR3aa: CASSLTTGYYGYTF; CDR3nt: TGCGCCAGCAGCTTGACCACGGGGTACTATGGCTACACCTTC
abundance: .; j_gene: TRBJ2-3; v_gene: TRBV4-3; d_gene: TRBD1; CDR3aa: CASSLGTGREDTQYF; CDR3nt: TGCGCCAGCAGCCTTGGGACAGGGAGGGAAGATACGCAGTATTTT
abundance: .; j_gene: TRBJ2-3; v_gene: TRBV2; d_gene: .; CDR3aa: CASTYSRGTSTDTQYF; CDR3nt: TGTGCCAGCACCTACAGCCGAGGAACTAGCACAGATACGCAGTATTTT
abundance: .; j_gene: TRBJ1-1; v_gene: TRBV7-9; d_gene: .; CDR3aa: CASRPYRTGVRTEAFF; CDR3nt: TGTGCCAGCAGGCCCTACAGGACGGGAGTAAGAACTGAAGCTTTCTTT
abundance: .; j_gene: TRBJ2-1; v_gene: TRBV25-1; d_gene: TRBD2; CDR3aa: CASRLSGSSYNEQFF; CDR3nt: TGTGCCAGCAGACTAAGCGGGAGCTCCTACAATGAGCAGTTCTTC
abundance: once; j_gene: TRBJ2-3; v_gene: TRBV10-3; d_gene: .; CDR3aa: CAISWTGLADTQYF; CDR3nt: TGTGCCATCAGCTGGACTGGTCTCGCAGATACGCAGTATTTT
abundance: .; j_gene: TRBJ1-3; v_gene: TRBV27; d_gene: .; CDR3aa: CASSLDGNSGNTIYF; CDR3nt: TGTGCCAGCAGTTTAGACGGAAACTCTGGAAACACCATATATTTT
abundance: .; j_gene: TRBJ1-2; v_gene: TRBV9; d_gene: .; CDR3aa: CASSASGGSYGYTF; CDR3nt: TGTGCCAGCAGCGCCTCGGGAGGGAGCTATGGCTACACCTTC